This TCR beta chain stems from a study of blood T cell repertoires in COVID-19. Study information: Acute-phase and convalescent COVID-19 samples originated in the United States, Italy and Spain. The analysed material was cDNA or gDNA that came from T cells, B-cell-depleted T cells, or PBMCs.

Per germline, CDR1 WSHSY and CDR2 SAAADI. CDR3 length: 15 residues. J was trimmed by 10 bases and V by 8 bases; bases with no gene match: 13. This clone was seen just once. As handled by the study authors: Reference gene primer amplification yielded estimated nucleated cell counts. Sequencing was performed with immunoSEQ multiplex PCR; in TCRdb, only in-frame clones are kept and a portion is missing. V and J calls and clone size follow that table, whereas D and trimming were derived from the DNA. The sample shows about 210,000 clones, around 80% of them seen only once. Sequencing was done on a sample of peripheral blood. The sequence was obtained from a woman aged 40 to 50 with acute or convalescent COVID-19. This chain connects TRBV10-2 to TRBJ1-6; TRBD1 matches 8 bases. DNA for the CDR3: TGCGCCAGCGGTACAGGGGGAAGTTTGGCATCACCCCTCCACTTT. Its translation is CASGTGGSLASPLHF.